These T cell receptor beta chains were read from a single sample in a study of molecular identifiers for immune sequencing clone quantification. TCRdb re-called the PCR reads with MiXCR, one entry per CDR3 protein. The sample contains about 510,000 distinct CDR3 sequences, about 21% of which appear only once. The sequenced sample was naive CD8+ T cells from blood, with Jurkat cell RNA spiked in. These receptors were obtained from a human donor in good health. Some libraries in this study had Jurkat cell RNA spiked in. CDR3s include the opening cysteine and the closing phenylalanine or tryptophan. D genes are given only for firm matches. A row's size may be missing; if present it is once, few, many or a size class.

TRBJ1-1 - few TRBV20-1 TGCAGTGTTACCGGGGACGGGAACACTGAAGCTTTCTTT CSVTGDGNTEAFF
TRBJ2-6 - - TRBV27 TGTGCCAGCAAAAGCAGGGGCGACGAGTACTCTGGGGCCAACGTCCTGACTTTC CASKSRGDEYSGANVLTF
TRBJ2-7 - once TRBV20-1 TGCAGTGCTAGGGCGGACCCCTCCTACGAGCAGTACTTC CSARADPSYEQYF
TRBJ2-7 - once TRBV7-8 TGTGCCAGCAGCGAGAACTATGACGAGCAGTACTTC CASSENYDEQYF
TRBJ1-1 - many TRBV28 TGTGCCAGCAGTTTTGGGGCAGCCTACACTGAAGCTTTCTTT CASSFGAAYTEAFF
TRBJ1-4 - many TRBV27 TGTGCCAGCGGGGCGGGGCAGGTGACAACTAATGAAAAACTGTTTTTT CASGAGQVTTNEKLFF
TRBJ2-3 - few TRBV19 TGTGCCAGTGCCCGAGGGAGCACAGATACGCAGTATTTT CASARGSTDTQYF
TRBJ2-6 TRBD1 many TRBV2 TGTGCCAGCAGACAAAGGGACAGGGGGCTCTCTGGGGCCAACGTCCTGACTTTC CASRQRDRGLSGANVLTF
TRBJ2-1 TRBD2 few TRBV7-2 TGTGCCAGCAGCTTAGTCTACGGGCCGGGAGGTAATGAGCAGTTCTTC CASSLVYGPGGNEQFF
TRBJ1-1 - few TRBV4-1 TGCGCCAGCAGCCAGGCCAGGGCAGGGAGGCCTGAAGCTTTCTTT CASSQARAGRPEAFF
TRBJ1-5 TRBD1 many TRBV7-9 TGTGCCAGCAGCTTAGCAGGGACAGGGCATAGCAATCAGCCCCAGCATTTT CASSLAGTGHSNQPQHF
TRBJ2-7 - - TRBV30 TGTGCCTGGAGTGTCTACTCCACCTACGAGCAGTACTTC CAWSVYSTYEQYF
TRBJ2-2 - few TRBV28 TGTGCCAGCAGTTTAAGGCCAGGGAACACCGGGGAGCTGTTTTTT CASSLRPGNTGELFF
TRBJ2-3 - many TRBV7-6 TGTGCCAGCAGCTTTTTGACTAGCACAGATACGCAGTATTTT CASSFLTSTDTQYF
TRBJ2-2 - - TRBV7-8 TGTGCCAGCAGCTTAGCGCGAGACAGAACGAACGCCGGGGAGCTGTTTTTT CASSLARDRTNAGELFF
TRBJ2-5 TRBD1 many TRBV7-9 TGTGCCAGCAGCTCTATGACAGGGGGCGGAGGAGAGACCCAGTACTTC CASSSMTGGGGETQYF
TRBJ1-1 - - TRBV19 TGTGCCAGTAGTATATGGGAGGAAACCGAAGCTTTCTTT CASSIWEETEAFF
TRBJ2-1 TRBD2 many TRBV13 TGTGCCAGCAGCTTGGGGGGGTTCGGTGAGCAGTTCTTC CASSLGGFGEQFF
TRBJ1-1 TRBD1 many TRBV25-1 TGTGCCAGCAGTGACGGGACAGTTATGAACACTGAAGCTTTCTTT CASSDGTVMNTEAFF
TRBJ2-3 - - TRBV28 TGTGCCAGCAGTCCCCTCAGCACAGATACGCGGTATTTT CASSPLSTDTRYF
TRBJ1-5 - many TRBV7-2 TGTGCCAGCAGCTTAGTTCCCGGGGGGCAGGGCAATCAGCCCCAGCATTTT CASSLVPGGQGNQPQHF
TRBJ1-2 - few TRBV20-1 TGCAGTGCCCTAGTCCTCTATGGCTACACCTTC CSALVLYGYTF